This paragraph reports one T cell receptor beta chain. Its target is unknown. The data were taken from a study of blood T cells in healthy people across ages. On the study more broadly: Through template switching, about one barcoded beta molecule was captured per two T cells, as measured in model experiments.

Study observations and caveats: Older individuals had lower TCR beta diversity per million T cells (the decline was roughly linear).

The CDR3 contains 13 residues. Trimming cost V 5 bases and J 10 bases, with 17 bases left between them. Combining a sample-barcoded 5' primer with a J-beta primer mix, a second PCR ran for roughly 6 to 11 cycles. Through a template-switch adaptor with 12 random nucleotides, each cDNA molecule received a tag. MiXCR, applied by TCRdb to the 5' RACE reads, yields one record per CDR3 protein. The table lists about 810,000 distinct CDR3 sequences, under 40% of them singletons, with 13% in the top ten. There were healthy Caucasian individuals from Russia, aged roughly 6 to 90, serving as donors. The chain employs TRBV12-3 or TRBV12-4 and TRBJ1-2; D is possibly TRBD1 (5 bases). The receptor was isolated from a young man in good health. Source material: blood. The CDR3 coding sequence is TGTGCCAGCAGTCGCACTGGACATGGCTCCTACACCTTC. As protein: CASSRTGHGSYTF.